A selection of T cell receptor beta chains follows, all from one sample in a study of neoadjuvant nivolumab and ipilimumab in lung cancer. Here immunoSEQ multiplex PCR was the method, and the copy in TCRdb shows in-frame clones only, minus some. The data contain fewer than 20,000 clones, about 87% of them seen just once; the ten biggest clones take up roughly 2%. This specimen consisted of peripheral blood, obtained before neoadjuvant nivolumab, alone or with ipilimumab. All receptors derive from an adult with non-small cell lung cancer. Both conserved end residues are part of each CDR3. The D gene is left open where the match is weak. Only part of the rows carry a size: once, few, many, or a class if the clone is expanded.

V gene	J gene	D gene	CDR3 length	clone size	CDR3 DNA	CDR3 protein
TRBV18	TRBJ2-2	TRBD1	13	NA	TGTGCCAGCGACAGGGCGAACACCGGGGAGCTGTTTTTT	CASDRANTGELFF
TRBV5-8	TRBJ2-7	TRBD1	16	NA	TGTGCCAGCAGCTTGGCCTGGACAGGGGAAACCTACGAGCAGTACTTC	CASSLAWTGETYEQYF
TRBV9	TRBJ1-2	NA	14	NA	TGTGCCAGCAGCCCTCGGGAGGGTAACTATGGCTACACCTTC	CASSPREGNYGYTF
TRBV4-3	TRBJ1-1	NA	13	once	TGCGCCAGCAGCCTAACAGGGAACACTGAAGCTTTCTTT	CASSLTGNTEAFF
TRBV5-1	TRBJ2-7	NA	15	NA	TGCGCCAGCCGTGTCGACAGTACCTCTTCCTACGAGCAGTACTTC	CASRVDSTSSYEQYF
TRBV30	TRBJ2-5	TRBD2	15	NA	TGTGCCTGGAGTAGGGGACTAGCGGAACAAGAGACCCAGTACTTC	CAWSRGLAEQETQYF
TRBV6-5	TRBJ1-5	NA	12	once	TGTGCCAGCTCCACGGGGGGGAAGCCCCAGCATTTT	CASSTGGKPQHF
TRBV7-2	TRBJ2-7	NA	14	NA	TGTGCCAGCAGCTTAGGGGGAGGGGGCTACGAGCAGTACTTC	CASSLGGGGYEQYF
TRBV6-5	TRBJ2-7	NA	14	NA	TGTGCCAGCAGTCTCCGACAGGGAGGCTACGAGCAGTACTTC	CASSLRQGGYEQYF
TRBV5-1	TRBJ2-3	NA	15	NA	TGCGCCAGCAGCTTGCGGGACACAAGCACAGATACGCAGTATTTT	CASSLRDTSTDTQYF
TRBV10-2	TRBJ1-2	NA	15	NA	TGCGCCAGCAGTGATGGACGGTTAGCTAACTATGGCTACACCTTC	CASSDGRLANYGYTF
TRBV4-3	TRBJ1-1	NA	13	NA	TGCGCCAGCAGCTATTCAAGGAACACTGAAGCTTTCTTT	CASSYSRNTEAFF
TRBV29-1	TRBJ1-4	NA	12	NA	TGCAGCGTCCGGCCAACTAATGAAAAACTGTTTTTT	CSVRPTNEKLFF
TRBV9	TRBJ2-1	NA	15	once	TGTGCCAGCAGCGTTTCCCCGGGACTCTACAATGAGCAGTTCTTC	CASSVSPGLYNEQFF
TRBV7-6	TRBJ1-3	NA	13	NA	TGTGCCAGCAGCTTAGGAACACAAAACACCATATATTTT	CASSLGTQNTIYF
TRBV15	TRBJ2-7	NA	13	NA	TGTGCCACCAGCCCCCAGGCGGCCTACGAGCAGTACTTC	CATSPQAAYEQYF
TRBV5-4	TRBJ2-1	NA	13	NA	TGTGCCAGCAGCTTGGACCCTTCGGGGGAGCAGTTCTTC	CASSLDPSGEQFF
TRBV6-5	TRBJ2-7	NA	15	NA	TGTGCCAGCAGTTCGGGACTTTTGAGCTCCTACGAGCAGTACTTC	CASSSGLLSSYEQYF
TRBV30	TRBJ2-5	NA	12	NA	TGTGCCTGGAGGGCTCGGTTTGAGACCCAGTACTTC	CAWRARFETQYF
TRBV18	TRBJ2-3	NA	15	once	TGTGCCAGCTCACCAATTTCCTCACGCACAGATACGCAGTATTTT	CASSPISSRTDTQYF
TRBV9	TRBJ1-1	NA	15	few	TGTGCCAGCAGCCAGTCGGTAAGTCGCAACACTGAAGCTTTCTTT	CASSQSVSRNTEAFF
TRBV6-9	TRBJ2-7	NA	16	NA	TGTGCCAGCAGTCTACGGACGGAAGGGGAATCCTACGAGCAGTACTTC	CASSLRTEGESYEQYF
TRBV9	TRBJ2-6	TRBD1	20	once	TGTGCCAGCAGCGTACGACAGGGTTGGGGTTCTTCCTCTGGGGCCAACGTCCTGACTTTC	CASSVRQGWGSSSGANVLTF
TRBV2	TRBJ2-7	NA	14	NA	TGTGCCAGCACTCGAAGGTCCAGGGACGACGAGCAGTACTTC	CASTRRSRDDEQYF
TRBV5-4	TRBJ2-2	TRBD2	15	NA	TGTGCCAGCAGCTTGGAGGGAGGGCCCGACCCAGAGCTGTTTTTT	CASSLEGGPDPELFF
TRBV18	TRBJ1-1	NA	14	NA	TGTGCCAGCCGAGAGGGGGGGCAGAACACTGAAGCTTTCTTT	CASREGGQNTEAFF
TRBV4-1	TRBJ2-7	NA	16	NA	TGCGCCAGCAGCCAAGAGCGGCAGCAGACTTCCTACGAGCAGTACTTC	CASSQERQQTSYEQYF
TRBV7-9	TRBJ1-1	NA	16	once	TGTGCCAGCAGCTTGGGGGCCAGACGGATGAACACTGAAGCTTTCTTT	CASSLGARRMNTEAFF